Each of the 2 T cell receptor beta chains below was sequenced from the same sample in a study of cytomegalovirus exposure and HLA in healthy donors. PCR was performed using 60 Vbeta and 13 Jbeta primers. TCRdb keeps only in-frame clones here, not all; method: immunoSEQ multiplex PCR. The profile shows 150,000 to 200,000 clones, under 90% of them singletons. The sample was PBMCs. All receptors derive from a man younger than 35 in good health and CMV-seronegative.

The chain has TRBV7-2 and TRBJ2-7, with TRBD2 as a possible D gene (5 bases). From germline, CDR1 is SGHTA and CDR2 FQGNSA. Between the trimmed V and J ends, which lost 5 bases and 3 bases, there was a span of 8 bases. This CDR3 is 12 amino acids long. The CDR3 loop reads CASSHGVYEQYF. CDR3 sequence (DNA): TGTGCCAGCAGCCACGGGGTCTACGAGCAGTACTTC.

V is TRBV6-4 and J is TRBJ2-7; 9 positions agree with TRBD2. CDR1 and CDR2 from the germline V gene are MRHNA and SNTAGT. Trimming took 4 bases from V and 2 from J; bases not matched to a gene: 3. The CDR3 has 14 amino acids. CDR3: CASSVSSGAYEQYF. The CDR3 coding sequence is TGTGCCAGCAGTGTTTCTAGCGGGGCCTACGAGCAGTACTTC.